The source of this T cell receptor (beta chain) is a study of T cell changes during pregnancy in multiple sclerosis. The CDR3 runs to 11 residues. Trimming stripped 3 bases from V and 8 bases from J, with 8 bases between. Germline loops: CDR1 DFQATT, CDR2 SNEGSKA (reference sequence). The assay was immunoSEQ multiplex PCR, and TCRdb's table has in-frame clones only and misses some. The sample lists approximately 30,000 clones, about nine tenths occurring once. Here the sequenced sample was CD8+ T cells from peripheral blood mononuclear cells, taken in the third trimester of pregnancy. This chain connects TRBV20-1 to TRBJ2-1; D uncertain. The receptor's source is a female donor with multiple sclerosis, enrolled in a pregnancy study. The CDR3 reads CSASGFDEQFF. DNA for the CDR3: TGCAGTGCTAGCGGGTTCGATGAGCAGTTCTTC.